This TCR beta chain was profiled in a study of T cell clones after liver transplantation. A note on this clone: The antigen remains undetermined.

Study findings and constraints: A larger donor-reactive than third-party decline suggested partial antigen-specific deletion.

The CDR3 contains 14 residues. In germline, CDR1 is GTSNPN, CDR2 SVGIG (reference sequence). The germline V and J ends were trimmed by 3 bases and 0 bases, with 9 bases remaining between them. Clones were sequenced by immunoSEQ multiplex PCR, and TCRdb holds only the in-frame ones, with some missing. The table shows fewer than 65,000 clones, with over 60% occurring only once. The source material was CD4+ T cells from blood, sampled at the 22-month timepoint. This chain uses TRBV30 with TRBJ2-4, with D hard to call. The clonotype was recovered from a human patient who received a liver transplant. Some of these T cells may belong to the graft donor. The CDR3 loop is CAWSSLPAKNIQYF. DNA for the CDR3: TGTGCCTGGAGCTCCCTTCCAGCCAAAAACATTCAGTACTTC. The full variable domain, rest sourced from reference TRBV30 and TRBJ2-4, is SQTIHQWPATLVQPVGSPLSLECTVEGTSNPNLYWYRQAAGRGLQLLFYSVGIGQISSEVPQNLSASRPQDRQFILSSKKLLLSDSGFYLCAWSSLPAKNIQYFGAGTRLSVL.